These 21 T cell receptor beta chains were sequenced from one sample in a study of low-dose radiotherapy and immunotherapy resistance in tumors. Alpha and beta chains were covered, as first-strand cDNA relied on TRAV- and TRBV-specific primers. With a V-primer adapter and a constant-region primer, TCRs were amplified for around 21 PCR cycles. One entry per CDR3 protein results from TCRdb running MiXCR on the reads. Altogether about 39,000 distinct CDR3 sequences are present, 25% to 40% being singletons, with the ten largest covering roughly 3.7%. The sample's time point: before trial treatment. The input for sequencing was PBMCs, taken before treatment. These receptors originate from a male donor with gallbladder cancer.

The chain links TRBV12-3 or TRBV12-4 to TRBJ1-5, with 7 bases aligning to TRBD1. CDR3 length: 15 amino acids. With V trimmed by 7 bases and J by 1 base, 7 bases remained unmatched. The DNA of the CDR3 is TGTGCCAGCATGAGGGCAGGGGGAAGCAATCAGCCCCAGCATTTT. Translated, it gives CASMRAGGSNQPQHF.

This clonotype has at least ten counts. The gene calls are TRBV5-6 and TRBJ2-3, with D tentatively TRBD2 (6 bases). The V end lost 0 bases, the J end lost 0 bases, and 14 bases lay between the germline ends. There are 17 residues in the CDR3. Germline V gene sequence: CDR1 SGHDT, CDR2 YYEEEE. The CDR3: CASSLGFGRGSTDTQYF. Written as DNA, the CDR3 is TGTGCCAGCAGCTTGGGGTTCGGGCGGGGTAGCACAGATACGCAGTATTTT.

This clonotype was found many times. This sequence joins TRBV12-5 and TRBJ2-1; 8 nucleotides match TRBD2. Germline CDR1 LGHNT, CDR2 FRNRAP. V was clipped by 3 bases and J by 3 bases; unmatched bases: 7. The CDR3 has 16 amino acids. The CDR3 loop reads CASGFGAGVGYNEQFF. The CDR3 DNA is TGTGCTAGTGGTTTCGGAGCGGGAGTTGGCTACAATGAGCAGTTCTTC. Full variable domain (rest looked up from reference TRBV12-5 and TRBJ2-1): DARVTQTPRHKVTEMGQEVTMRCQPILGHNTVFWYRQTMMQGLELLAYFRNRAPLDDSGMPKDRFSAEMPDATLATLKIQPSEPRDSAVYFCASGFGAGVGYNEQFFGPGTRLTVL.

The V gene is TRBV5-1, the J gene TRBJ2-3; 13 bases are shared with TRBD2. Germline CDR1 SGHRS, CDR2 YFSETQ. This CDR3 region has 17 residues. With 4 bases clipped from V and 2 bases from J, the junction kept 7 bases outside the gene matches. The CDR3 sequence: CASSTGLAGQVTDTQYF. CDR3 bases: TGCGCCAGCAGCACGGGACTAGCGGGACAAGTCACAGATACGCAGTATTTT.

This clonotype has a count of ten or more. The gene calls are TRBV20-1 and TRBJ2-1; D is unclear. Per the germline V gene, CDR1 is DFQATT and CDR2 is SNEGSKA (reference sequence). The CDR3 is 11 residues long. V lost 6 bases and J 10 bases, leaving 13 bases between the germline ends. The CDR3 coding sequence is TGCAGTGCCCCCGAAAAGGTCGAGCAGTTCTTC. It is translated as CSAPEKVEQFF.

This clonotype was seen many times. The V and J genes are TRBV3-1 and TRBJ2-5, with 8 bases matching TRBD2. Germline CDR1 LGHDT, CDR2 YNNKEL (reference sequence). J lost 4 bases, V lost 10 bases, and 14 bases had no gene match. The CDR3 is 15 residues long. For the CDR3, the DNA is TGTGCCATAGCCGCCGGGGGGGCGTGGAGAGAGACCCAGTACTTC. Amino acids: CAIAAGGAWRETQYF.

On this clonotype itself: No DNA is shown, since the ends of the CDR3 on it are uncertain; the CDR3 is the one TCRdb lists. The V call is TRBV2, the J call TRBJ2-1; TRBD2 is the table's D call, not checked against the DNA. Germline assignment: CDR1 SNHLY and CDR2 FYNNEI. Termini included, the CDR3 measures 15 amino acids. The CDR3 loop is CACSVDAEGAGGQFF.

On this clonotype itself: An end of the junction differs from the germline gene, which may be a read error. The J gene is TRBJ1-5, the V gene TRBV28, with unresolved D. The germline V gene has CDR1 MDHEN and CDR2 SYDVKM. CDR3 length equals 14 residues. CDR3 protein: CASSLSGPNQPQHF. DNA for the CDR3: TGTGCCAGCAGTTTATCAGGCCCCAATCAGCCCCAGCATTTC.

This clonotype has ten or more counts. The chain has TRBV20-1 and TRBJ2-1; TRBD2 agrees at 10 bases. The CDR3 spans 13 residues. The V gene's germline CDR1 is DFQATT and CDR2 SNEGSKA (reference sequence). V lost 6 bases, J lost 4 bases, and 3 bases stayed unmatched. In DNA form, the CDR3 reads TGCAGTGCATCGGGACTAGCGTACAATGAGCAGTTCTTC. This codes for CSASGLAYNEQFF.

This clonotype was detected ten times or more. The CDR3 protein is CASSALRTGAFGANVLTF. The CDR3 DNA sequence: TGTGCCAGCAGTGCACTCCGGACAGGGGCTTTTGGGGCCAACGTCCTGACTTTC. The genes are TRBV6-2 or TRBV6-3 and TRBJ2-6; 9 bases fit TRBD1. Germline-derived CDR1 and CDR2 are MNHEY and SVGEGT. The ends lost 5 bases at V and 3 bases at J; junction bases unmatched: 11. This CDR3 spans 18 amino acids.

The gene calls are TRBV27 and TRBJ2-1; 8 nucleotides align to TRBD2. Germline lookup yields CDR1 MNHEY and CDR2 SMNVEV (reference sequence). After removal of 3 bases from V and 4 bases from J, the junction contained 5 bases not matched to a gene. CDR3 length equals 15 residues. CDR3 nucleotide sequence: TGTGCCAGCAGTTTCGTGAGCGGGAGATACAATGAGCAGTTCTTC. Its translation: CASSFVSGRYNEQFF.

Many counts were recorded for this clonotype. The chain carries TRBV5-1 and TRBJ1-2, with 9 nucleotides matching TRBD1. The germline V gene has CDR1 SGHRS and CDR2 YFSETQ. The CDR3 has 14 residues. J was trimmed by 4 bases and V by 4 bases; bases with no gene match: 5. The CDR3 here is CASSTGTGLYGYTF. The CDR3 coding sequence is TGCGCCAGCAGCACCGGGACAGGGCTCTATGGCTACACCTTC.

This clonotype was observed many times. CDR3 amino acids: CASSQQASGNTIYF. The CDR3 nucleotides are TGCGCCAGCAGTCAACAGGCCTCTGGAAACACCATATATTTT. This chain uses TRBV4-1 with TRBJ1-3; the D gene is possibly TRBD1 (5 bases). Germline CDR1 and CDR2: MGHRA and YSYEKL. The CDR3 is made up of 14 amino acids. Between the trimmed V and J ends, which lost 6 bases and 0 bases, there was a span of 9 bases.

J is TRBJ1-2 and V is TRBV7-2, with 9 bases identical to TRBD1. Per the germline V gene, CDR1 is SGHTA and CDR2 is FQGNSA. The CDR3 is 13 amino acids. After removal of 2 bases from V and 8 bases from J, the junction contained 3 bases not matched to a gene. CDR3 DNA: TGTGCCAGCAGCTTAACAGGGGGCGGCGGCTACACCTTC. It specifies CASSLTGGGGYTF.

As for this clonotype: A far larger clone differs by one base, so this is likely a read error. CDR3 nucleotide sequence: TGTGCCAGCAGTGTGGTTAGCGGGGGCCCTTACAATGAGCAGTACTTC. This codes for CASSVVSGGPYNEQYF. This chain links TRBV2 with TRBJ2-5, with 9 bases that match TRBD2. The V and J ends lost 4 bases and 11 bases, in that order; junction bases with no gene match: 17. The length of the CDR3 is 16 residues. From germline, CDR1 is SNHLY and CDR2 FYNNEI.

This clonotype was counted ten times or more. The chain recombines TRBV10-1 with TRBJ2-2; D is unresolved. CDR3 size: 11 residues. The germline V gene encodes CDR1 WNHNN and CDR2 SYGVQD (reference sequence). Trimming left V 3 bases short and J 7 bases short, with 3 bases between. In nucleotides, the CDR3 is TGCGCCAGCAGTGAAGTCGGGGAGCTGTTTTTT. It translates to CASSEVGELFF.

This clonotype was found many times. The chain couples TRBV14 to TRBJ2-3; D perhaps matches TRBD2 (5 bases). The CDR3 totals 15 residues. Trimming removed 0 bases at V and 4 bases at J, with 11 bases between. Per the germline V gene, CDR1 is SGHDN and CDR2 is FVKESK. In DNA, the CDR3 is TGTGCCAGCAGCCAAGAATACGGACTGGCAGATACGCAGTATTTT. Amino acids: CASSQEYGLADTQYF.

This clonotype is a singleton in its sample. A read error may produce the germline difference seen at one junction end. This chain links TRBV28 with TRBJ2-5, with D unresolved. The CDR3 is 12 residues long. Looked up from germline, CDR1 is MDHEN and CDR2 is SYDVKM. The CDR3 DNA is TGTGCCGGCAGTTTATTCGGCGAGACCCAGTACTTC. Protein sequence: CAGSLFGETQYF.

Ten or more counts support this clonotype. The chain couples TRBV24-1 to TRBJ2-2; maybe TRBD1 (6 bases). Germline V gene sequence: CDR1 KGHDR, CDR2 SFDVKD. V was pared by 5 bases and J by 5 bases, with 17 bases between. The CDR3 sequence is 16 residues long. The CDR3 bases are TGTGCCACCAGTGGCCTGACAGGCGGTAAAACCGGGGAGCTGTTTTTT. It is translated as CATSGLTGGKTGELFF.

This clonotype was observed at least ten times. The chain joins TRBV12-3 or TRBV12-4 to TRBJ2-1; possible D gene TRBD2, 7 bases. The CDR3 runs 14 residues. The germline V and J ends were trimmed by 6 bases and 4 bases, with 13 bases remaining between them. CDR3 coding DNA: TGTGCCAGCAGACGGGGGGCCTGGTACAATGAGCAGTTCTTC. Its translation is CASRRGAWYNEQFF.

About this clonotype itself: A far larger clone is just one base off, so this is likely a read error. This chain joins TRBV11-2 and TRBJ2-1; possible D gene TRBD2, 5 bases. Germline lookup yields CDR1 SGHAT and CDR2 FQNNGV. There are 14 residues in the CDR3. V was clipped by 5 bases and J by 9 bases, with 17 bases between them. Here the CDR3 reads CASSLGTRAFEQFF. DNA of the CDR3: TGTGCCAGCAGCCTAGGTACGAGGGCTTTTGAGCAGTTCTTC.